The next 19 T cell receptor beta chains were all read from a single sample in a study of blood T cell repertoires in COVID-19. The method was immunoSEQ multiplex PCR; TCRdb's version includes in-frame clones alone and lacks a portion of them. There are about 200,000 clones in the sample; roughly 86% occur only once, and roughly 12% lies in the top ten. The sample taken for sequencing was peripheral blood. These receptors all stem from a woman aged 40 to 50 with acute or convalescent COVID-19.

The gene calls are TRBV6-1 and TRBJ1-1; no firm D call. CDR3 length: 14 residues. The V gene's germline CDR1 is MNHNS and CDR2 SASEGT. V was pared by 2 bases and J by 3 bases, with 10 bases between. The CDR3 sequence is CASSENHHYTEAFF. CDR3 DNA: TGTGCCAGCAGTGAAAACCACCACTACACTGAAGCTTTCTTT.

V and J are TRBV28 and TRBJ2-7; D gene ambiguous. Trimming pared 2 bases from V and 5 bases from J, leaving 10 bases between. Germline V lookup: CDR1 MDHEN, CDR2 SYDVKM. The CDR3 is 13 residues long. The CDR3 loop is CASSLPARDEQYF. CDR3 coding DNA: TGTGCCAGCAGTTTACCTGCTCGGGACGAGCAGTACTTC.

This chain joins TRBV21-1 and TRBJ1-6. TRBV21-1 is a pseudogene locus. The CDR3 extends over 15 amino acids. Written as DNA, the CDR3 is TGTGCCAGCAGCAACGGGAGCTCCTATAATTCACCCCTCCACTTT. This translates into CASSNGSSYNSPLHF.

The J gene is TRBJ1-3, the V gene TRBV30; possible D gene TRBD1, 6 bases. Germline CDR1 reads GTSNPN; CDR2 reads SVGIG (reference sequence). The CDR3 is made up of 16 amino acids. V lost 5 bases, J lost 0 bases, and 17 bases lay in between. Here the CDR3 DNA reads TGTGCCTGGGCGACAGGTAACGCTCTCTCTGGAAACACCATATATTTT. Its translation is CAWATGNALSGNTIYF.

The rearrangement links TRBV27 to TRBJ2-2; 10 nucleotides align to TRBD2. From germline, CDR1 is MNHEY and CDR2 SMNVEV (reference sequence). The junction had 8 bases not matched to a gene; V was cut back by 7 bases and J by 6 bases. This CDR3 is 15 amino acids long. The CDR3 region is CASNSGLAGAGELFF. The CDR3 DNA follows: TGTGCCAGCAATTCAGGTCTAGCGGGAGCCGGGGAGCTGTTTTTT.

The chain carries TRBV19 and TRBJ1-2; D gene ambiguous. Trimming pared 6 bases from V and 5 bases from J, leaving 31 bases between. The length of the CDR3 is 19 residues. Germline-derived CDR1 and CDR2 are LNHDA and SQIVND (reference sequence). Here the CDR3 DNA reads TGTGCCAGTAGCCGTAAGTCGGCAGAATACTTGTTTGAAGCGTATGGCTACACCTTC. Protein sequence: CASSRKSAEYLFEAYGYTF.

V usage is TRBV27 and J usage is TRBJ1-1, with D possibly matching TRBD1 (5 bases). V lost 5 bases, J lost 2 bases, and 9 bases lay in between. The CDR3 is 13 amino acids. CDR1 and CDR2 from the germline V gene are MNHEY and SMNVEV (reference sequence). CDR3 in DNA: TGTGCCAGCAGTCCCGGACATAACACTGAAGCTTTCTTT. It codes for CASSPGHNTEAFF.

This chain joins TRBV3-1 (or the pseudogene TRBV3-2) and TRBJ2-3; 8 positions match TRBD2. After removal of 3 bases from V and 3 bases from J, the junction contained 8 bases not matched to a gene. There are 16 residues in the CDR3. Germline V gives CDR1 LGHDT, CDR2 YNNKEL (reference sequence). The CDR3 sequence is CASSQRRVAGTDTQYF. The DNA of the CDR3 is TGTGCCAGCAGCCAGAGGAGAGTAGCGGGGACAGATACGCAGTATTTT.

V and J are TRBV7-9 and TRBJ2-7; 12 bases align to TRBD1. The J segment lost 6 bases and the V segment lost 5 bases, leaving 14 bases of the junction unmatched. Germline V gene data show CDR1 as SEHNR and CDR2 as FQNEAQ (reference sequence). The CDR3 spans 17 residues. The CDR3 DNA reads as TGTGCCAGCAGCCCACGCAGGGGGGACAGGGGGCATTCCGAGCAGTACTTC. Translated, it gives CASSPRRGDRGHSEQYF.

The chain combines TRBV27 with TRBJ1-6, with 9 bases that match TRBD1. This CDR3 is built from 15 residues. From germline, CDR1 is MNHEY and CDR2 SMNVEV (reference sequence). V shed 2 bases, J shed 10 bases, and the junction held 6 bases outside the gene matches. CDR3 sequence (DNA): TGTGCCAGCAGTTTAGGGAGGACAGGGGAATCACCCCTCCACTTT. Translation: CASSLGRTGESPLHF.

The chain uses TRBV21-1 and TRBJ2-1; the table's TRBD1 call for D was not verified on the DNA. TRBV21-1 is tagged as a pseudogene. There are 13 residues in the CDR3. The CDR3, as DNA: TGTGCCAGCAGGGTATCACAGGGCTATGAGCAGTTCTTC. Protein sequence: CASRVSQGYEQFF.

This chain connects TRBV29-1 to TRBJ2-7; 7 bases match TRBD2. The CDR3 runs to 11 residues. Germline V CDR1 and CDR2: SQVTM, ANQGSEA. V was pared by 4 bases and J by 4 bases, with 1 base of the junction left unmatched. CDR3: CSVGGGYEQYF. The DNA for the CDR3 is TGCAGCGTTGGCGGGGGATACGAGCAGTACTTC.

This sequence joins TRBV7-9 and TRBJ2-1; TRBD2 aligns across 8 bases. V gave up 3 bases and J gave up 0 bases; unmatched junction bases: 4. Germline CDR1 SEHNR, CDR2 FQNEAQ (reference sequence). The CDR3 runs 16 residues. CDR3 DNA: TGTGCCAGCAGCTTTAGCGGGACGAGCTCCTACAATGAGCAGTTCTTC. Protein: CASSFSGTSSYNEQFF. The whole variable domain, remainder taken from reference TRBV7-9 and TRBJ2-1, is DTGVSQNPRHKITKRGQNVTFRCDPISEHNRLYWYRQTLGQGPEFLTYFQNEAQLEKSRLLSDRFSAERPKGSFSTLEIQRTEQGDSAMYLCASSFSGTSSYNEQFFGPGTRLTVL.

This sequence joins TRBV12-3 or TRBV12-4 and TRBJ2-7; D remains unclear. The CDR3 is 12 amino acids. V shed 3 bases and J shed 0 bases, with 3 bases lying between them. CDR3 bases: TGTGCCAGCAGTTTCTTCTCCTACGAGCAGTACTTC. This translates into CASSFFSYEQYF.

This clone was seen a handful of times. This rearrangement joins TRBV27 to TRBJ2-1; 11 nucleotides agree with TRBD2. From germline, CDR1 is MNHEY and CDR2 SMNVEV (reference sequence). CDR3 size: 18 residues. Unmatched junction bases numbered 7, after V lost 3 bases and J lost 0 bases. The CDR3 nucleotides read TGTGCCAGCAGTTTCAGGCTAGCGGGGGGACTCTCCTACAATGAGCAGTTCTTC. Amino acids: CASSFRLAGGLSYNEQFF.

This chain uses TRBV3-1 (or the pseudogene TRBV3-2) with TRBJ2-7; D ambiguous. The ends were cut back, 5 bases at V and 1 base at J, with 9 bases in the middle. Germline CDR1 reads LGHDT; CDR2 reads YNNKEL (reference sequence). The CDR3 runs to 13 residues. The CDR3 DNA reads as TGTGCCAGCAGCATCAGGAATTCCTACGAGCAGTACTTC. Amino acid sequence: CASSIRNSYEQYF.

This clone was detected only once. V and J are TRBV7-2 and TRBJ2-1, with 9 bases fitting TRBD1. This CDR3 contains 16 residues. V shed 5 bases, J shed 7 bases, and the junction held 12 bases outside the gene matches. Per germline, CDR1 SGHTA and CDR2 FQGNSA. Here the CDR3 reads CASSTGSGTGSNEQFF. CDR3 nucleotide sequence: TGTGCCAGCAGCACAGGATCCGGGACAGGGTCGAATGAGCAGTTCTTC.

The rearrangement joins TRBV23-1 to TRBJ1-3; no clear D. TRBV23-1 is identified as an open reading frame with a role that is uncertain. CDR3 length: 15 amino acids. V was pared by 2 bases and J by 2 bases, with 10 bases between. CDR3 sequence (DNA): TGCGCCAGCAGTCAAACAGAAGCTGCTGGAAACACCATATATTTT. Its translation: CASSQTEAAGNTIYF.

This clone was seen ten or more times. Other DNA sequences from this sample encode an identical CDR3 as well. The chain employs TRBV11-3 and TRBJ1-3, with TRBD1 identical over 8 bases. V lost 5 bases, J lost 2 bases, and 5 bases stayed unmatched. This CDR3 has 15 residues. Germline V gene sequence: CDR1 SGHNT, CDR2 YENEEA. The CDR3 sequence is CASSPGQGPGNTIYF. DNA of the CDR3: TGTGCCAGCAGCCCCGGACAGGGACCTGGAAACACCATATATTTT.